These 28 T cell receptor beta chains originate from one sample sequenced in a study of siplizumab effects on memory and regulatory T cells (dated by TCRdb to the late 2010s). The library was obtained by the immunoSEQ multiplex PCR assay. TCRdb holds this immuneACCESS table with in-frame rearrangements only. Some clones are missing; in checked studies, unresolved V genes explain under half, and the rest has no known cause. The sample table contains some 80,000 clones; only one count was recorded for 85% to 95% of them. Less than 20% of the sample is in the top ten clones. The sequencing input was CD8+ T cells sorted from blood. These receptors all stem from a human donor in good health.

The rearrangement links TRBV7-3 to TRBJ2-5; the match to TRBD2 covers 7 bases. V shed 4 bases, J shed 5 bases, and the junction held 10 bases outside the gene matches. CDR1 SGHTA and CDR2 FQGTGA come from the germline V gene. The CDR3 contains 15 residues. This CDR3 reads CASSSSGLVAETQYF. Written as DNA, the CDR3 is TGTGCCAGCAGCTCTAGCGGACTAGTAGCTGAGACCCAGTACTTC. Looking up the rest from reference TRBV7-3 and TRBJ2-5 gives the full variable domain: GAGVSQTPSNKVTEKGKYVELRCDPISGHTALYWYRQSLGQGPEFLIYFQGTGAADDSGLPNDRFFAVRPEGSVSTLKIQRTERGDSAVYLCASSSSGLVAETQYFGPGTRLLVL.

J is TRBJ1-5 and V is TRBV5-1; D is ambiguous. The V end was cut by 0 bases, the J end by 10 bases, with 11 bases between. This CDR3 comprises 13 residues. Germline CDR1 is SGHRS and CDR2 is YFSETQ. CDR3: CASSLVGFDPQHF. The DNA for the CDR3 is TGCGCCAGCAGCTTGGTAGGGTTCGACCCCCAGCATTTT.

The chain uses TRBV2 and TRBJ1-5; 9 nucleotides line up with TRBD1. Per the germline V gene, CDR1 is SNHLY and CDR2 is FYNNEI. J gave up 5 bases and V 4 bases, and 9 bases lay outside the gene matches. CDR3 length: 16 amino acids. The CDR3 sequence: CASSGRRDRVDQPQHF. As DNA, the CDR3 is TGTGCCAGCAGTGGGCGCCGGGACAGGGTAGATCAGCCCCAGCATTTT.

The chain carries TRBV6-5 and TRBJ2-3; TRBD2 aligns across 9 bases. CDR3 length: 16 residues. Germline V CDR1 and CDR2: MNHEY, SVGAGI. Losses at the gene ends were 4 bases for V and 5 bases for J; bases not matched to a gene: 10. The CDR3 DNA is TGTGCCAGCAGTTTCGTAGCGGGAGCAGAGGTAGATACGCAGTATTTT. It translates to CASSFVAGAEVDTQYF.

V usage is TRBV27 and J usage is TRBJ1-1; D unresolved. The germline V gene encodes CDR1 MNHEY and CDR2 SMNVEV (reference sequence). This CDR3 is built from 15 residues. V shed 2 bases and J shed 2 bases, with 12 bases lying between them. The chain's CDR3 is CASSLLGVRNTEAFF. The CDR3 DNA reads TGTGCCAGCAGTTTACTTGGAGTCCGAAACACTGAAGCTTTCTTT.

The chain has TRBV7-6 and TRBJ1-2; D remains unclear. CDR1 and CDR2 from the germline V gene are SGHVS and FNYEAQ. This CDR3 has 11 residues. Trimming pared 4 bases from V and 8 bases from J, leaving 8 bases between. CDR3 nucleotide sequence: TGTGCCAGCAGCTCTTCCTGGGGCTACACCTTC. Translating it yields CASSSSWGYTF.

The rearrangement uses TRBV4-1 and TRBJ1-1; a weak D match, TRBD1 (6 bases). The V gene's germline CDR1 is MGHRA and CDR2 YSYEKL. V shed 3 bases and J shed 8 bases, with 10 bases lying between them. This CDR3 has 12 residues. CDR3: CASSHSGTEAFF. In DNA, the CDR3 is TGCGCCAGCAGCCATTCCGGGACAGAAGCTTTCTTT.

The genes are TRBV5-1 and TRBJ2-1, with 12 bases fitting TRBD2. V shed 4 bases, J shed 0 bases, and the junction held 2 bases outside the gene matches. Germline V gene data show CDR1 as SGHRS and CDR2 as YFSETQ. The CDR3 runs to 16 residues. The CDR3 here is CASSRGLAGSYNEQFF. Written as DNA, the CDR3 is TGCGCCAGCAGCCGGGGACTAGCGGGCTCCTACAATGAGCAGTTCTTC.

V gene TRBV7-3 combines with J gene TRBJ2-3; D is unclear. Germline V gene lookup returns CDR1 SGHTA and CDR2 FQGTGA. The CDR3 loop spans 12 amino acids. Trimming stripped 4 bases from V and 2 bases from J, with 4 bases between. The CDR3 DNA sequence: TGTGCCAGCAGCTCCACCACAGATACGCAGTATTTT. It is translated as CASSSTTDTQYF.

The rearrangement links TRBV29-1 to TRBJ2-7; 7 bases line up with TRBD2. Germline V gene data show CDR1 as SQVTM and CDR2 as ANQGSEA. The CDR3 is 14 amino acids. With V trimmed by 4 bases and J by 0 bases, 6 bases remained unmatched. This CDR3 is CSVVRLAGSYEQYF. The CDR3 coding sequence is TGCAGCGTTGTTCGGTTAGCGGGCTCCTACGAGCAGTACTTC.

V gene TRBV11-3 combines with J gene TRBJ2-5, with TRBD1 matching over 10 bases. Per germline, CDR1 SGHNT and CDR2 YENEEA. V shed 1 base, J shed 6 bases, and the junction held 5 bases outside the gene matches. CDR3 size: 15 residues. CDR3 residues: CASSLGRDRGKTQYF. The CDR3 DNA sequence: TGTGCCAGCAGCTTAGGACGGGACAGGGGAAAGACCCAGTACTTC.

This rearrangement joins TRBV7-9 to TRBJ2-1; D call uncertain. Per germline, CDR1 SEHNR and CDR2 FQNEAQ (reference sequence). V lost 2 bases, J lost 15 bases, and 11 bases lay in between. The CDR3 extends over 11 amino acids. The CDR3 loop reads CASSLNTVWFF. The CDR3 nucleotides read TGTGCCAGCAGCTTAAACACCGTTTGGTTCTTC.

Written as DNA, the CDR3 is TGTGCCAGCAGCTCAATAGCAGGGGTCCCCTACGAGCAGTACTTC. Translation gives CASSSIAGVPYEQYF. The chain combines TRBV11-2 with TRBJ2-7, with D tentatively TRBD1 (6 bases). The V and J ends lost 4 bases and 2 bases respectively, with 15 bases between them. This CDR3 has 15 amino acids. CDR1 is SGHAT, CDR2 FQNNGV, per germline. Drawing the rest from reference TRBV11-2 and TRBJ2-7, the complete variable domain is EAGVAQSPRYKIIEKRQSVAFWCNPISGHATLYWYQQILGQGPKLLIQFQNNGVVDDSQLPKDRFSAERLKGVDSTLKIQPAKLEDSAVYLCASSSIAGVPYEQYFGPGTRLTVT.

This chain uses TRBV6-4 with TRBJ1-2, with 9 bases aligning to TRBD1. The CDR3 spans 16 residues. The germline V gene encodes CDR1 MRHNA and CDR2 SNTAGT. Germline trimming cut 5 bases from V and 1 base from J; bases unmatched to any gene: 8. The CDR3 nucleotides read TGTGCCAGCAGTCCCACCCCGGGACAGGGTAACTATGGCTACACCTTC. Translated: CASSPTPGQGNYGYTF.

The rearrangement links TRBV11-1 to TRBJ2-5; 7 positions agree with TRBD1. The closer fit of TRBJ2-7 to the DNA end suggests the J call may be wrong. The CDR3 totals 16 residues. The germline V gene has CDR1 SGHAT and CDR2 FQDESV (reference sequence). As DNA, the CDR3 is TGTGCCAGCAGCGATTATACTACGACAGGGAGCTACGAGCAGTACTTC. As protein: CASSDYTTTGSYEQYF.

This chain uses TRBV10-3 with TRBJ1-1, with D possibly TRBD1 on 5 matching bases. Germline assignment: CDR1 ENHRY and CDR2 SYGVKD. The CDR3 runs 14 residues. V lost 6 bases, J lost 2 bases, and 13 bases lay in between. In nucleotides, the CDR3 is TGTGCCATCAGGCAACAGGCAGAAAACACTGAAGCTTTCTTT. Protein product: CAIRQQAENTEAFF.

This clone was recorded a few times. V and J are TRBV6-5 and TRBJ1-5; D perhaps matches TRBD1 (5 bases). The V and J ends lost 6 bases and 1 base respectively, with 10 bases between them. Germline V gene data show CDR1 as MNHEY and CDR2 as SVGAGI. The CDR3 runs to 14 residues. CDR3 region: CASSLQGSNQPQHF. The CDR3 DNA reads TGTGCCAGCAGCCTCCAGGGAAGCAATCAGCCCCAGCATTTT.

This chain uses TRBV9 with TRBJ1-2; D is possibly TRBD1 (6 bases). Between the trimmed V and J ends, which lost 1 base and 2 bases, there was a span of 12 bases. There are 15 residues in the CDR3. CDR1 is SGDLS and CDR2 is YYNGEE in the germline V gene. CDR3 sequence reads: CASSVMDSPNYGYTF. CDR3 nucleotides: TGTGCCAGCAGCGTAATGGACAGCCCCAACTATGGCTACACCTTC.

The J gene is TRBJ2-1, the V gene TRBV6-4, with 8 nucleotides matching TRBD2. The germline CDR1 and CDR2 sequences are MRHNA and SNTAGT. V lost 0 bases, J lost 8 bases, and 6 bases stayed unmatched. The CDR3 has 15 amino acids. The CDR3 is CASSDSSGRPDEQFF. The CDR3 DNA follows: TGTGCCAGCAGTGACTCGAGCGGGAGACCCGATGAGCAGTTCTTC.

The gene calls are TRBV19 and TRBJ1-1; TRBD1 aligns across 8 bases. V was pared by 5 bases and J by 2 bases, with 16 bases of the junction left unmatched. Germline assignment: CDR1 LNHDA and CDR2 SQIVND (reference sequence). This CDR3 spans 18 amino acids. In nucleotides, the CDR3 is TGTGCCAGTAGTTTACTAGACAGGGGATTAATGGGAAACACTGAAGCTTTCTTT. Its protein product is CASSLLDRGLMGNTEAFF.

The CDR3 sequence is CASSLVETSGGNTGELFF. The CDR3, as DNA: TGCGCCAGCAGCTTGGTAGAGACTAGCGGGGGGAACACCGGGGAGCTGTTTTTT. This chain links TRBV5-1 with TRBJ2-2; 12 bases are a match to TRBD2. This CDR3 comprises 18 residues. Germline assignment: CDR1 SGHRS and CDR2 YFSETQ. J was trimmed by 1 base and V by 0 bases; bases with no gene match: 4.

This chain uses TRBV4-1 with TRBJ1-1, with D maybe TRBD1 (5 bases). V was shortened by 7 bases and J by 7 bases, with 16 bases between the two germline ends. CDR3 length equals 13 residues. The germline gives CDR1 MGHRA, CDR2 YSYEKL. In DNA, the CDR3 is TGCGCCAGCACCCGACGAGACAGCGATGAAGCTTTCTTT. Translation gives CASTRRDSDEAFF.

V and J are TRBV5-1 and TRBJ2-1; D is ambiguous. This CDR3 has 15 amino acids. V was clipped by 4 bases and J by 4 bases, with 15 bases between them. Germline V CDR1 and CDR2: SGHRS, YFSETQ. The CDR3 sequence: CASSVTDGQYNEQFF. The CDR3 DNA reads TGCGCCAGCAGCGTAACTGACGGTCAATACAATGAGCAGTTCTTC.

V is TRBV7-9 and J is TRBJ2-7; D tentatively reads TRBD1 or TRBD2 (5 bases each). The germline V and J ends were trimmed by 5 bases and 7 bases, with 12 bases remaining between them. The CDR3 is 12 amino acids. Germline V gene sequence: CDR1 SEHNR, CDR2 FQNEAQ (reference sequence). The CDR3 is CASSLGDGEQYF. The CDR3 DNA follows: TGTGCCAGCAGCCTCGGGGACGGAGAGCAGTACTTC.

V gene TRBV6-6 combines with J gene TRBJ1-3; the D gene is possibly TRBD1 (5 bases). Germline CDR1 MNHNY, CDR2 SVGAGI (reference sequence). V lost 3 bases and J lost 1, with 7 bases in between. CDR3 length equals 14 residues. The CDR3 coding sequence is TGTGCCAGCAGTTATTCAGGGTCTGGAAACACCATATATTTT. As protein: CASSYSGSGNTIYF.

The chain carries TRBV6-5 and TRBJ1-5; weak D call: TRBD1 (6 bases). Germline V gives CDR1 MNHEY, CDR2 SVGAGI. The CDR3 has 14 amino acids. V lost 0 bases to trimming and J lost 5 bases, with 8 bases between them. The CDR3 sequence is CASSYSEGDQPQHF. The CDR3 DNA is TGTGCCAGCAGTTACTCGGAGGGGGATCAGCCCCAGCATTTT.

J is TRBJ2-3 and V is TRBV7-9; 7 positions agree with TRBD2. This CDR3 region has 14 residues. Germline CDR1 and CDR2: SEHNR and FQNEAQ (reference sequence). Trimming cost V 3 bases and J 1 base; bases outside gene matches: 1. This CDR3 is CASSFLAGTDTQYF. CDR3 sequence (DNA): TGTGCCAGCAGCTTTCTAGCGGGCACAGATACGCAGTATTTT.

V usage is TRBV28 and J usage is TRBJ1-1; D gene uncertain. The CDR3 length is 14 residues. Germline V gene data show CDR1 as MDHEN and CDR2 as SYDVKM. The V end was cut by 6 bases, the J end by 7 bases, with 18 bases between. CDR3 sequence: CASSTRRMYVEAFF. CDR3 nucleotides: TGTGCCAGCAGCACCAGGCGGATGTACGTTGAAGCTTTCTTT.